The 30 T cell receptor beta chains below all came from one sample that was sequenced in a study of untreated major depressive disorder. Libraries were prepared by immunoSEQ multiplex PCR; TCRdb keeps only in-frame clonotypes and omits some of them. The sample has under 25,000 clones, more than 85% seen once. No antigen has been identified for these receptors. Study-wide findings and caveats: Compared with controls, depressed patients showed more TRBV05-01 (Vbeta 5.1) usage in CD4+ T cells.

The sequenced sample consisted of CD4+ T cells from PBMCs. These TCRs come from a woman aged 40 to 49 with major depressive disorder.

The rearrangement joins TRBV15 to TRBJ2-1, with 7 bases identical to TRBD2. The CDR3 runs to 15 residues. CDR1 LNHNV and CDR2 YYDKDF come from the germline V gene (reference sequence). Trimming took 5 bases from V and 10 from J; bases not matched to a gene: 14. The CDR3 bases are TGTGCCACCAGCCCTGTGGGGGGGGGTCTTACGGAGCAGTTCTTC. Protein: CATSPVGGGLTEQFF. The full variable domain, with the rest looked up from reference TRBV15 and TRBJ2-1, is DAMVIQNPRYQVTQFGKPVTLSCSQTLNHNVMYWYQQKSSQAPKLLFHYYDKDFNNEADTPDNFQSRRPNTSFCFLDIRSPGLGDTAMYLCATSPVGGGLTEQFFGPGTRLTVL.

The J gene is TRBJ2-7, the V gene TRBV18, with D uncertain. The CDR3 sequence is 14 residues long. CDR1 KGHSH and CDR2 LQKENI come from the germline V gene. The germline V and J ends were trimmed by 2 bases and 3 bases, with 11 bases remaining between them. CDR3 residues: CASSPDIGLYEQYF. The CDR3, as DNA: TGTGCCAGCTCACCAGACATCGGCCTCTACGAGCAGTACTTC.

This chain joins TRBV7-2 and TRBJ2-1; D gene uncertain. The V and J ends lost 1 base and 4 bases respectively, with 5 bases between them. The CDR3 spans 13 residues. Germline V lookup: CDR1 SGHTA, CDR2 FQGNSA. The CDR3 sequence is CASSLGSYNEQFF. The CDR3 bases are TGTGCCAGCAGCTTAGGGAGTTACAATGAGCAGTTCTTC.

This clone was detected once. The genes are TRBV7-9 and TRBJ2-5, with D perhaps TRBD1 (6 bases). The CDR3 contains 15 residues. CDR1 and CDR2 (germline): SEHNR, FQNEAQ (reference sequence). The V and J ends lost 5 bases and 5 bases respectively, with 18 bases between them. The CDR3 DNA sequence: TGTGCCAGCAGCCTATCCCCCAGGGGAAGCGAGACCCAGTACTTC. It encodes CASSLSPRGSETQYF.

The genes are TRBV30 and TRBJ2-3, with D uncertain. V dropped 3 bases and J dropped 2 bases, with 6 bases sitting between them. Germline loops: CDR1 GTSNPN, CDR2 SVGIG (reference sequence). This CDR3 is 12 amino acids long. CDR3 DNA: TGTGCCTGGAGGATACCCACAGATACGCAGTATTTT. It encodes CAWRIPTDTQYF.

The gene calls are TRBV4-1 and TRBJ2-7, with D uncertain. Germline V gene sequence: CDR1 MGHRA, CDR2 YSYEKL. The CDR3 length is 13 residues. The V and J ends lost 4 bases and 1 base respectively, with 8 bases between them. The CDR3 nucleotides are TGCGCCAGCAGCCTAGAACAGTCCTACGAGCAGTACTTC. This translates into CASSLEQSYEQYF.

V is TRBV5-4 and J is TRBJ1-4; D remains unclear. CDR3 length: 13 residues. Germline CDR1 reads SGHNT; CDR2 reads YYREEE (reference sequence). V shed 3 bases and J shed 0 bases, with 3 bases lying between them. The CDR3 sequence: CASSSATNEKLFF. CDR3 DNA sequence: TGTGCCAGCAGCTCCGCAACTAATGAAAAACTGTTTTTT.

This chain connects TRBV5-1 to TRBJ1-3, with no clear D. Trimming stripped 4 bases from V and 0 bases from J, with 11 bases between. Germline V gives CDR1 SGHRS, CDR2 YFSETQ. The CDR3 runs to 15 residues. The CDR3 DNA reads as TGCGCCAGCAGCGCCCGAAGTGACTCTGGAAACACCATATATTTT. Its protein is CASSARSDSGNTIYF.

This clone was counted between two and nine times. The chain recombines TRBV11-2 with TRBJ1-2; D ambiguous. V dropped 2 bases and J dropped 4 bases, with 14 bases sitting between them. The CDR3 loop spans 15 amino acids. Germline-derived CDR1 and CDR2 are SGHAT and FQNNGV. The chain's CDR3 is CASSLSLSTLYGYTF. CDR3 DNA: TGTGCCAGCAGCTTAAGCTTAAGCACCCTCTATGGCTACACCTTC.

The chain uses TRBV5-6 and TRBJ1-2; the match to TRBD1 covers 7 bases. The CDR3 is 16 amino acids. Germline loops: CDR1 SGHDT, CDR2 YYEEEE. Trimming at V came to 1 base and at J to 0 bases, leaving 6 bases not matched to a gene. CDR3: CASSLTGARANYGYTF. CDR3 coding DNA: TGTGCCAGCAGCTTGACAGGGGCCCGAGCTAACTATGGCTACACCTTC.

The gene calls are TRBV2 and TRBJ2-1, with D tentatively TRBD1 (6 bases). This CDR3 has 14 amino acids. Germline V lookup: CDR1 SNHLY, CDR2 FYNNEI. V was pared by 4 bases and J by 6 bases, with 13 bases between. The CDR3 is CASSAQGAGNEQFF. CDR3 bases: TGTGCCAGCAGTGCACAGGGTGCGGGCAATGAGCAGTTCTTC.

The V gene is TRBV5-4, the J gene TRBJ2-5; no clear D. Looked up from germline, CDR1 is SGHNT and CDR2 is YYREEE (reference sequence). The CDR3 is made up of 11 amino acids. With 4 bases removed from V and 2 bases from J, the gap between germline ends came to 3 bases. DNA of the CDR3: TGTGCCAGCAGCCGACAAGAGACCCAGTACTTC. This gives the protein CASSRQETQYF.

The rearrangement uses TRBV11-2 and TRBJ2-2; D is perhaps TRBD1 (5 bases). This CDR3 region has 17 residues. V lost 5 bases, J lost 4 bases, and 20 bases lay in between. Germline V gene lookup returns CDR1 SGHAT and CDR2 FQNNGV. The CDR3 loop reads CASSAAQGSRGTGELFF. The CDR3 DNA sequence: TGTGCCAGCAGCGCCGCCCAGGGTAGTAGAGGCACCGGGGAGCTGTTTTTT.

The rearrangement links TRBV5-6 to TRBJ1-2; 9 bases agree with TRBD1. V was clipped by 4 bases and J by 4 bases; unmatched bases: 2. The CDR3 sequence is 13 residues long. Germline CDR1 and CDR2: SGHDT and YYEEEE. The CDR3 loop is CASSPGQGYGYTF. CDR3 DNA: TGTGCCAGCAGCCCGGGACAGGGCTATGGCTACACCTTC.

V and J are TRBV6-5 and TRBJ2-7; no reliable D call. From germline, CDR1 is MNHEY and CDR2 SVGAGI. This CDR3 spans 14 amino acids. The V end was cut by 0 bases, the J end by 0 bases, with 6 bases between. Here the CDR3 reads CASSYSRTSYEQYF. In nucleotides, the CDR3 is TGTGCCAGCAGTTACTCGAGGACCTCCTACGAGCAGTACTTC.

The chain has TRBV25-1 and TRBJ2-1; possibly TRBD1 for D (6 bases). Germline-derived CDR1 and CDR2 are MGHDK and SYGVNS. The CDR3 totals 18 residues. V was trimmed by 1 base and J by 4 bases, leaving 20 bases between them. CDR3 sequence (DNA): TGTGCCAGCAGTGAATCACCCCCCTCAGGGGTAGCATACAATGAGCAGTTCTTC. Its protein product is CASSESPPSGVAYNEQFF.

There are a few counts of this clone. This sequence joins TRBV21-1 and TRBJ1-2. TRBV21-1 is noted as a pseudogene. CDR3 length equals 15 residues. In DNA form, the CDR3 reads TGTGCCAGCAGAGCGGGACACCGAACGGTGGGTGGCTACACCTTC. Amino acids: CASRAGHRTVGGYTF.

This clone was detected once. V and J are TRBV19 and TRBJ2-5, with TRBD1 as a possible D gene (6 bases). The CDR3 is 15 residues long. The ends were cut back, 5 bases at V and 1 base at J, with 14 bases in the middle. CDR1 is LNHDA, CDR2 SQIVND, per germline (reference sequence). The CDR3, as DNA: TGTGCCAGTAGTTCCGACGGACAGCTCCAAGAGACCCAGTACTTC. It encodes CASSSDGQLQETQYF.

The chain links TRBV6-1 to TRBJ1-6; 9 bases align to TRBD1. This CDR3 has 15 residues. Unmatched junction bases numbered 5, after V lost 1 base and J lost 10 bases. The V gene's germline CDR1 is MNHNS and CDR2 SASEGT. The CDR3 DNA sequence: TGTGCCAGCAGTGAAGAGGGACAGGGAGGCTCACCCCTCCACTTT. Protein sequence: CASSEEGQGGSPLHF.

The gene calls are TRBV19 and TRBJ2-1; the match to TRBD1 covers 9 bases. V shed 6 bases and J 9 bases; nucleotides not matched to a gene: 9. In germline, CDR1 is LNHDA, CDR2 SQIVND (reference sequence). The length of the CDR3 is 14 residues. The CDR3 spells CASSQGQGGSEQFF. CDR3 in DNA: TGTGCCAGTAGCCAGGGACAGGGCGGCAGTGAGCAGTTCTTC.

The chain recombines TRBV6-1 with TRBJ1-3; D not resolved. V lost 3 bases, J lost 4 bases, and 13 bases lay in between. Germline values: CDR1 MNHNS, CDR2 SASEGT. The CDR3 consists of 15 residues. CDR3 in amino acids: CASSEGSTFGNTIYF. The CDR3 coding sequence is TGTGCCAGCAGTGAGGGCAGCACCTTCGGAAACACCATATATTTT.

The rearrangement uses TRBV18 and TRBJ1-1; D is unresolved. Germline assignment: CDR1 KGHSH and CDR2 LQKENI. V was cut by 0 bases and J by 2 bases, with 7 bases left in between. This CDR3 spans 14 amino acids. DNA of the CDR3: TGTGCCAGCTCACCACCGGGCAGAAACACTGAAGCTTTCTTT. This codes for CASSPPGRNTEAFF.

The rearrangement joins TRBV30 to TRBJ1-2; 9 positions match TRBD1. V lost 1 base, J lost 8 bases, and 5 bases stayed unmatched. Germline CDR1 reads GTSNPN; CDR2 reads SVGIG (reference sequence). The CDR3 is made up of 13 amino acids. CDR3 sequence reads: CAWSADRGYGYTF. As DNA, the CDR3 is TGTGCCTGGAGTGCTGACAGGGGGTACGGCTACACCTTC.

V gene TRBV15 combines with J gene TRBJ1-1; the D gene is possibly TRBD1 (6 bases). Germline assignment: CDR1 LNHNV and CDR2 YYDKDF (reference sequence). Trimming took off 6 bases at V and 1 base at J, with 15 bases between the two ends. This CDR3 comprises 15 residues. In DNA, the CDR3 is TGTGCCACCAGGGTGGACAGTAAAGGGAACACTGAAGCTTTCTTT. Amino acids: CATRVDSKGNTEAFF.

V gene TRBV30 combines with J gene TRBJ1-2; no clear D gene. V lost 4 bases and J 7 bases, leaving 10 bases between the germline ends. Per germline, CDR1 GTSNPN and CDR2 SVGIG (reference sequence). This CDR3 comprises 11 residues. The CDR3 sequence is CAWTKSRGYTF. Here the CDR3 DNA reads TGTGCCTGGACGAAGAGTCGTGGCTACACCTTC.

The chain recombines TRBV7-3 with TRBJ2-1; TRBD2 matches 8 bases. The V segment lost 3 bases and the J segment 7 bases; nucleotides outside the gene matches: 11. The CDR3 has 16 amino acids. Germline loops: CDR1 SGHTA, CDR2 FQGTGA. The CDR3 sequence is CASSFLQRLAGNEQFF. In DNA form, the CDR3 reads TGTGCCAGCAGCTTCCTCCAAAGGCTAGCGGGTAATGAGCAGTTCTTC.

The chain employs TRBV6-1 and TRBJ2-7; 7 nucleotides line up with TRBD2. The CDR3 consists of 13 residues. From germline, CDR1 is MNHNS and CDR2 SASEGT. Written as DNA, the CDR3 is TGTGCCAGCAATGAAGCGGGACTCTACGAGCAGTACGTC. This gives the protein CASNEAGLYEQYV.

The chain joins TRBV10-3 to TRBJ1-2, with 7 bases aligning to TRBD1. With 7 bases clipped from V and 4 bases from J, the junction kept 6 bases outside the gene matches. Germline lookup yields CDR1 ENHRY and CDR2 SYGVKD. The CDR3 extends over 13 amino acids. CDR3 loop: CAITTGEGYGYTF. In DNA, the CDR3 is TGTGCCATCACCACAGGGGAGGGCTATGGCTACACCTTC.

Points on this clone: Other DNA sequences in this sample translate to the same CDR3. This chain uses TRBV6-6 with TRBJ1-2, with a possible D match to TRBD1 (5 bases). With 6 bases removed from V and 7 bases from J, the gap between germline ends came to 12 bases. The CDR3 is 12 residues long. CDR1 is MNHNY, CDR2 SVGAGI, per germline (reference sequence). DNA of the CDR3: TGTGCCAGCAGGTCACAGGACTCTGGCTACACCTTC. Residues: CASRSQDSGYTF.

As concerns this clone: Other DNA sequences within the sample encode an identical CDR3. This chain connects TRBV5-1 to TRBJ1-5; no definite D call. The V end lost 0 bases, the J end lost 6 bases, and 10 bases lay between the germline ends. The CDR3 length is 14 residues. Germline values: CDR1 SGHRS, CDR2 YFSETQ. CDR3 residues: CASSLDGVGQPQHF. DNA for the CDR3: TGCGCCAGCAGCTTGGACGGGGTAGGTCAGCCCCAGCATTTT.